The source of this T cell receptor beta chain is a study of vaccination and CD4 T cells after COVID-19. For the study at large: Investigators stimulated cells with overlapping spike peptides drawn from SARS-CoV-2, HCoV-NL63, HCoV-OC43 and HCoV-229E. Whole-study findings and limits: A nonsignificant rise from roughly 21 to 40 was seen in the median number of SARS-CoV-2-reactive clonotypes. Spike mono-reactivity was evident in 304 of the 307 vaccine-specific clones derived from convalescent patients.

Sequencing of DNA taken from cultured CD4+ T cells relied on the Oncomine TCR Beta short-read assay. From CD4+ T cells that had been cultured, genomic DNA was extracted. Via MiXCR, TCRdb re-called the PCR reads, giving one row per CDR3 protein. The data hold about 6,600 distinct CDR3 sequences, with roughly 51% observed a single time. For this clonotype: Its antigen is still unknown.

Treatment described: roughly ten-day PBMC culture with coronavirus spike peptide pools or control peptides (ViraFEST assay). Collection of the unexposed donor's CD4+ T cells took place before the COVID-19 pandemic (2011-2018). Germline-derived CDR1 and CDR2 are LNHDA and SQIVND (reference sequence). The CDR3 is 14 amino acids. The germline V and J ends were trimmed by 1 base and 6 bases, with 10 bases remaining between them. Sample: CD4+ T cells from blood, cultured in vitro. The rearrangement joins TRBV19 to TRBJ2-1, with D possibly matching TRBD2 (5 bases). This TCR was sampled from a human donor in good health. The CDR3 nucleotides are TGTGCCAGTAGTATAGGAACTAGAAGCAATGAGCAGTTCTTC. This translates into CASSIGTRSNEQFF. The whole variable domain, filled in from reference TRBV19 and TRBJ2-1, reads DGGITQSPKYLFRKEGQNVTLSCEQNLNHDAMYWYRQDPGQGLRLIYYSQIVNDFQKGDIAEGYSVSREKKESFPLTVTSAQKNPTAFYLCASSIGTRSNEQFFGPGTRLTVL.